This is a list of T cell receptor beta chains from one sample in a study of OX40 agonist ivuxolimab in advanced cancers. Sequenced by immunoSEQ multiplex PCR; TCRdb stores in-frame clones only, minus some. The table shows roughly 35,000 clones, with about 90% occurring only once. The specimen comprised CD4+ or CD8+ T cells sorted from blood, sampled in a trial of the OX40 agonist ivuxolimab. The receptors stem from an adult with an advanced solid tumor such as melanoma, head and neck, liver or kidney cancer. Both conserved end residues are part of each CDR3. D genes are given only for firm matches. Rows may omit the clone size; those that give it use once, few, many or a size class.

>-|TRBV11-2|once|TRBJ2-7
CASSFGGAVYEQYF
TGTGCCAGCAGCTTTGGGGGAGCGGTCTACGAGCAGTACTTC
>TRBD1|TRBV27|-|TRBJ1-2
CASRVSDRGNYGYTF
TGTGCCAGCAGAGTGTCGGACAGGGGCAACTATGGCTACACCTTC
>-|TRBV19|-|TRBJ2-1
CASKISGTSYNEQFF
TGTGCCAGTAAAATCTCCGGGACTTCCTACAATGAGCAGTTCTTC
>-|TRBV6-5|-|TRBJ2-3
CASSYSLGDTQYF
TGTGCCAGCAGTTACTCACTGGGGGATACGCAGTATTTT
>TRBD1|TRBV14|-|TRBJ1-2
CASSQGGQGTFYGYTF
TGTGCCAGCAGCCAAGGGGGACAGGGAACTTTCTATGGCTACACCTTC
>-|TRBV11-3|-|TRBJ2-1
CASSLDGIAISYNEQFF
TGTGCCAGCAGCTTAGACGGCATCGCTATTTCCTACAATGAGCAGTTCTTC
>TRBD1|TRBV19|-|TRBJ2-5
CASSIGTGGRETQYF
TGTGCCAGTAGTATAGGGACAGGGGGCCGGGAGACCCAGTACTTC
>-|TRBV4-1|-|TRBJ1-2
CASSQDGWENYGYTF
TGCGCCAGCAGCCAAGATGGTTGGGAAAACTATGGCTACACCTTC
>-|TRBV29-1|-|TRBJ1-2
CSVIRGGYGYTF
TGCAGCGTTATCCGAGGCGGCTATGGCTACACCTTC
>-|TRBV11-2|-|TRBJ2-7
CASSLDIGLDSYEQYF
TGTGCCAGCAGCTTAGACATCGGACTGGACTCCTACGAGCAGTACTTC
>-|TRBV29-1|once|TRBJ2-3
CSVFGGVQTDTQYF
TGCAGCGTTTTTGGGGGAGTCCAGACAGATACGCAGTATTTT
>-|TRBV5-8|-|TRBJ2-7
CASRDRTNHEQYF
TGTGCCAGCAGGGACCGAACCAACCACGAGCAGTACTTC
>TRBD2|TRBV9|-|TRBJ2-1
CASSSGDAYNEQFF
TGTGCCAGCAGCAGCGGGGACGCCTACAATGAGCAGTTCTTC
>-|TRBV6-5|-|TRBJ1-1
CASSYRLNTEAFF
TGTGCCAGCAGTTACAGGTTGAACACTGAAGCTTTCTTT
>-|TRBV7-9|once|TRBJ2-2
CASSLSDGYLNTGELFF
TGTGCCAGCAGCTTAAGTGACGGCTACCTTAACACCGGGGAGCTGTTTTTT
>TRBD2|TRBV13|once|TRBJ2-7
CASSLGPLPLAEGYEQYF
TGTGCCAGCAGCTTAGGCCCTCTTCCTCTAGCGGAAGGTTACGAGCAGTACTTC
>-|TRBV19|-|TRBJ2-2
CASTERGSGELFF
TGTGCCAGTACAGAACGGGGTTCCGGGGAGCTGTTTTTT
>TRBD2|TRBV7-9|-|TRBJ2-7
CASSYPAWTSGSDEQYF
TGTGCCAGCAGCTACCCAGCCTGGACTAGCGGGAGCGACGAGCAGTACTTC
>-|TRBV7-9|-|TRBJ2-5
CASSIGETQYF
TGTGCCAGCAGCATAGGAGAGACCCAGTACTTC
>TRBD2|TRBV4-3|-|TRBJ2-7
CASSQVASGVGGEQYF
TGCGCCAGCAGCCAAGTAGCTAGCGGGGTAGGTGGGGAGCAGTACTTC
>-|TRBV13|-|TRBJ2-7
CASSLTTYEQYF
TGTGCCAGCAGCTTAACTACGTACGAGCAGTACTTC
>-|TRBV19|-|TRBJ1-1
CASSIDGRGGYTEAFF
TGTGCCAGTAGTATAGATGGGCGAGGGGGATACACTGAAGCTTTCTTT
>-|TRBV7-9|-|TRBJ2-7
CASSSPYPGQEGKQYF
TGTGCCAGCAGCTCACCATACCCCGGACAGGAGGGGAAGCAGTACTTC
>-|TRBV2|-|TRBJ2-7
CAGSFIADLSYEQYF
TGTGCCGGCAGCTTCATAGCGGACCTCTCCTACGAGCAGTACTTC
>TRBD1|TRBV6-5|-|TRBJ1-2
CASSYSSGQALYGYTF
TGTGCCAGCAGTTACTCGTCCGGACAGGCACTCTATGGCTACACCTTC
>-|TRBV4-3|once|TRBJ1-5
CASSPEWGDNQPQHF
TGCGCCAGCAGCCCCGAATGGGGGGACAATCAGCCCCAGCATTTT
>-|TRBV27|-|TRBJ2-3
CASSLSPSGSDTQYF
TGTGCCAGCAGTTTATCCCCTTCAGGGTCAGATACGCAGTATTTT
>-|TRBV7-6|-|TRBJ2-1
CASSPRGDYYPDEQFF
TGTGCCAGCAGCCCGAGGGGCGATTATTACCCTGATGAGCAGTTCTTC
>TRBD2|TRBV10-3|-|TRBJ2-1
CAISETMKREGNYNEQFF
TGTGCCATCAGTGAGACGATGAAGCGGGAGGGGAACTACAATGAGCAGTTCTTC
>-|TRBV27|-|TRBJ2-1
CASRVSWRYNEQFF
TGTGCCAGCAGAGTCTCCTGGCGGTACAATGAGCAGTTCTTC
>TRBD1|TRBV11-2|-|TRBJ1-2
CASSPGQGYLYGYTF
TGTGCCAGCAGCCCAGGACAGGGATACTTATATGGCTACACCTTC
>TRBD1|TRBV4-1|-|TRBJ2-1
CASRSGQGHGDEQFF
TGCGCCAGCAGGAGTGGACAGGGGCATGGGGATGAGCAGTTCTTC
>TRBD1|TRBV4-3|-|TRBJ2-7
CASSQDHPGQHSYEQYF
TGCGCCAGCAGCCAAGACCACCCGGGACAGCACTCCTACGAGCAGTACTTC
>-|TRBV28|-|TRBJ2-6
CASSLSGSRANVLTF
TGTGCCAGCAGTTTGTCGGGCAGCCGGGCCAACGTCCTGACTTTC
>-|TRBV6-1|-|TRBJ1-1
CASSDEGPMNTEAFF
TGTGCCAGCAGTGACGAGGGGCCCATGAACACTGAAGCTTTCTTT
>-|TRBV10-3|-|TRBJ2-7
CAITSDSRGNEQYF
TGTGCCATCACCTCGGACAGTCGTGGAAACGAGCAGTACTTC
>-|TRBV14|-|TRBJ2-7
CASSPTGSTYEQYF
TGTGCCAGCAGCCCGACGGGGTCAACCTACGAGCAGTACTTC
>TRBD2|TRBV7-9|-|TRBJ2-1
CASSPLAVSYNEQFF
TGTGCCAGCAGCCCTCTAGCGGTCTCCTACAATGAGCAGTTCTTC
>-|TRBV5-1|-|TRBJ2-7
CASSFEQERYSYEQYF
TGCGCCAGCAGCTTTGAACAGGAGCGATACTCCTACGAGCAGTACTTC
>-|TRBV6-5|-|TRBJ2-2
CASRTVTGELFF
TGTGCCAGCAGGACAGTCACCGGGGAGCTGTTTTTT
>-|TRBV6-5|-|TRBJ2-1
CASSPPGSYNEQFF
TGTGCCAGCAGTCCCCCAGGCTCCTACAATGAGCAGTTCTTC
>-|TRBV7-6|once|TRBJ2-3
CASSLFTKGTDTQYF
TGTGCCAGCAGCTTATTCACCAAGGGAACAGATACGCAGTATTTT
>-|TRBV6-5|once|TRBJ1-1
CASSSGLGTEAFF
TGTGCCAGCAGTTCGGGGCTCGGCACTGAAGCTTTCTTT
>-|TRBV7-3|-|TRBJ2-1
CASSLTPNMGNEQFF
TGTGCCAGCAGCTTAACCCCCAACATGGGCAATGAGCAGTTCTTC
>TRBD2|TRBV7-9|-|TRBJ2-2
CASSPGTSGTSIGELFF
TGTGCCAGCAGCCCGGGGACTAGCGGGACGTCTATCGGGGAGCTGTTTTTT
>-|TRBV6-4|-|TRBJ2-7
CASSADSGESYEQYF
TGTGCCAGCAGTGCGGACAGTGGTGAATCCTACGAGCAGTACTTC
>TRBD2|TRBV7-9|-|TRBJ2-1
CASRAGTRPNEQFF
TGTGCCAGCAGGGCCGGGACTAGGCCAAATGAGCAGTTCTTC
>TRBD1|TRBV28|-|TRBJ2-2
CASTQPDREYIGELFF
TGTGCCAGCACTCAACCGGACAGGGAGTATATCGGGGAGCTGTTTTTT
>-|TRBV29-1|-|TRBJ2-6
CSVEDRSAGANVLTF
TGCAGCGTTGAGGATCGTAGTGCCGGGGCCAACGTCCTGACTTTC
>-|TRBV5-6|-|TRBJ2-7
CASSPFGSGPYEQYF
TGTGCCAGCAGCCCCTTTGGGAGCGGCCCCTACGAGCAGTACTTC
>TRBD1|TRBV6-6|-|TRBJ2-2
CASSSTGTDYTGELFF
TGTGCCAGCAGTTCCACCGGGACAGATTACACCGGGGAGCTGTTTTTT